One and the same sample provided the 7 T cell receptor beta chains below, sequenced in a study of T-cell memory formation after mild COVID-19. MiXCR, run by TCRdb on the 5' RACE reads, gives a single entry per CDR3 protein. Altogether about 440,000 distinct CDR3 sequences are present, approximately 20% being singletons, with the ten largest covering about 8.8%. The material sequenced was PBMCs or a T cell subset sorted from them (not recorded which). These receptors all come from an adult woman who had mild COVID-19 (a few samples of this study predate the infection). Cell type and time point are not known.

The chain carries TRBV7-6 and TRBJ1-1; no firm D call. CDR3 length equals 13 residues. CDR1 and CDR2 (germline): SGHVS, FNYEAQ. V was cut by 5 bases and J by 8 bases, with 15 bases left in between. The CDR3 nucleotides read TGTGCCAGCAGCCCAATAGTAGGCAGAGAAGCTTTCTTT. It encodes CASSPIVGREAFF.

The chain links TRBV12-3 or TRBV12-4 to TRBJ1-2; D is uncertain. V was clipped by 6 bases and J by 8 bases, with 19 bases between them. The CDR3 is 14 amino acids. CDR3 DNA: TGTGCCAGCAGCTCCCGCGGGGATCTTCGAGGCTACACCTTC. It translates to CASSSRGDLRGYTF.

This clonotype was observed a few times. V usage is TRBV7-2 and J usage is TRBJ2-7, with TRBD1 matching over 7 bases. V shed 2 bases, J shed 3 bases, and the junction held 1 base outside the gene matches. The CDR3 sequence is 13 residues long. Looked up from germline, CDR1 is SGHTA and CDR2 is FQGNSA. CDR3 protein: CASSLQGDYEQYF. In DNA form, the CDR3 reads TGTGCCAGCAGCTTACAGGGGGACTACGAGCAGTACTTC.

This clonotype has only a few counts. The rearrangement uses TRBV28 and TRBJ1-2, with a possible D match to TRBD1 (5 bases). V lost 10 bases to trimming and J lost 2 bases, with 23 bases between them. Germline CDR1 reads MDHEN; CDR2 reads SYDVKM. This CDR3 is built from 16 residues. DNA for the CDR3: TGTGCCATCACGTTTGGGGGAGAGGGTTCGAACTATGGCTACACCTTC. It encodes CAITFGGEGSNYGYTF.

This clonotype was counted a few times. The chain employs TRBV25-1 and TRBJ2-1; D is possibly TRBD2 (6 bases). Germline CDR1 and CDR2: MGHDK and SYGVNS. V shed 7 bases and J shed 4 bases, with 11 bases lying between them. The CDR3 has 13 amino acids. The CDR3 spells CASTSGFYNEQFF. CDR3 sequence (DNA): TGTGCCAGCACGAGCGGGTTTTACAATGAGCAGTTCTTC. The full variable domain, in which reference TRBV25-1 and TRBJ2-1 provide the parts outside the CDR3, is EADIYQTPRYLVIGTGKKITLECSQTMGHDKMYWYQQDPGMELHLIHYSYGVNSTEKGDLSSESTVSRIRTEHFPLTLESARPSHTSQYLCASTSGFYNEQFFGPGTRLTVL.

This clonotype was detected only a few times. The chain combines TRBV5-1 with TRBJ2-7; D is ambiguous. CDR3 size: 13 residues. The V gene's germline CDR1 is SGHRS and CDR2 YFSETQ. Trimming cost V 0 bases and J 5 bases, with 9 bases left between them. The CDR3 region is CASSLGPVHEQYF. The DNA for the CDR3 is TGCGCCAGCAGCTTGGGCCCAGTCCACGAGCAGTACTTC.

The chain has TRBV15 and TRBJ2-5, with 7 bases identical to TRBD1. The CDR3 has 12 residues. Germline V gene lookup returns CDR1 LNHNV and CDR2 YYDKDF (reference sequence). The junction had 1 base not matched to a gene; V was cut back by 4 bases and J by 5 bases. The CDR3 DNA follows: TGTGCCACCAGCAAGGGGGCGGAGACCCAGTACTTC. This translates into CATSKGAETQYF. Full variable domain (outside the CDR3, taken from reference TRBV15 and TRBJ2-5): DAMVIQNPRYQVTQFGKPVTLSCSQTLNHNVMYWYQQKSSQAPKLLFHYYDKDFNNEADTPDNFQSRRPNTSFCFLDIRSPGLGDTAMYLCATSKGAETQYFGPGTRLLVL.